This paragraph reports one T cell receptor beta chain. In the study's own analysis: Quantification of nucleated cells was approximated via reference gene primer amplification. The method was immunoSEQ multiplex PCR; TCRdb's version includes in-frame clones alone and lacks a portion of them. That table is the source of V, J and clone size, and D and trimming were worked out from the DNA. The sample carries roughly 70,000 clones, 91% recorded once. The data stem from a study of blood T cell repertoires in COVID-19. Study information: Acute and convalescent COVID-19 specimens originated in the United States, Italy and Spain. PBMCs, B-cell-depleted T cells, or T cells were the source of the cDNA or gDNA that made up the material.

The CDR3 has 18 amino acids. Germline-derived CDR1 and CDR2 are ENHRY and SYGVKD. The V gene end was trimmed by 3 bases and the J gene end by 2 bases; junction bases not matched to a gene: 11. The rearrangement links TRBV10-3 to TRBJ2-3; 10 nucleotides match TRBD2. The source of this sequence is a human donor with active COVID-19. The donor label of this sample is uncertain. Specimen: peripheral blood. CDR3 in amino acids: CAISDYLLAGGTTDTQYF. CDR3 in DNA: TGTGCCATCAGTGACTACCTCTTAGCGGGAGGCACCACAGATACGCAGTATTTT.